What follows describes a single T cell receptor beta chain. This clonotype was seen many times. Which antigen it targets is not known. Nothing much larger sits one base from this clone, and base qualities are not available. These data are taken from a study of T cells in Graves' hyperthyroidism and ophthalmopathy (dated by TCRdb to about 2019). Background on the whole study: A discovery cohort of about 96 patients, approximately 45 with Graves' ophthalmopathy and approximately 57 with stable Graves' hyperthyroidism, was used to find distinguishing TCR V-J signatures. The study also compared thyroid tissue and blood T-cell repertoires from roughly 6 Graves' hyperthyroidism patients. According to the paper, TCR Vbeta CDR3 sequencing was carried out on over 130 peripheral blood samples, which came from some 41 ophthalmopathy, about 75 hyperthyroidism and 17 progressor patients. For training and testing, the 80 to 100 patients in the discovery cohort were randomly divided in a 7:3 ratio. Following sampling, methimazole starting at 30 mg daily was given to hyperthyroidism patients, and high-dose intravenous methylprednisolone was given to ophthalmopathy patients. Prospective prediction of ophthalmopathy was tested in an independent validation cohort of 18 to 20 hyperthyroidism patients and some 17 patients who later progressed to ophthalmopathy.

The study excluded patients with uncontrolled infections, other autoimmune diseases, pregnancy or lactation. Clinical symptoms, serum thyroxine and TRAb, thyroid ultrasound, and orbital computed tomography formed the basis for the diagnoses. Total RNA was extracted with Trizol reagent, and quality was checked on an Agilent 2100 Bioanalyzer. Findings and caveats that apply to the study as a whole: Ophthalmopathy was separated from stable hyperthyroidism by a 13 V-J signature model, with over 85% sensitivity and roughly 81% specificity obtained in cross-validation and 80%/75% obtained in testing. In validation, progression to ophthalmopathy was predicted by the model with roughly 71% sensitivity and roughly 76% specificity, a median of roughly 6.4 months before onset. Sample size was not statistically predetermined, and blinding of investigators to group allocation was not performed. Most expanded thyroid clonotypes (frequency above 0.001) were also found in blood, which suggests that blood repertoires may mirror thyroid immune responses.

CDR1 ENHRY and CDR2 SYGVKD are derived from the germline V gene. After removal of 6 bases from V and 4 bases from J, the junction retains 15 bases not matched to a gene. Measured from the cysteine to the phenylalanine, the CDR3 is 17 residues long. The only DNA kept is the CDR3, 51 bases in frame from the first base. TCR beta CDR3 regions were amplified from RNA transcripts. The first round of RT-PCR for the TCR CDR3 was performed with the HTBI primer set and the Qiagen OneStep RT-PCR kit. The libraries were constructed in a second round of multiplex PCR and then size-selected and purified. Sequencing of the libraries was done on an Illumina HiSeq2000 using paired-end 100 bp reads. Under the source paper's analysis protocol: SOAPnuke was used to process the raw data, throwing out any read that contained adapters or uncalled bases, had a mean Phred below 15, or lacked an exact constant-primer or identifier match. High-quality paired reads were merged using COPE v1.2.5, and each unique nucleotide sequence was defined as a clonotype. Clonotypes were aligned to IMGT TRBV, TRBD and TRBJ reference segments using MiTCR v1.1. The analysis was restricted to V-J combinations with a frequency above 0.0001, which together covered roughly 99% of the repertoires. A TCS score was defined as the ratio of F50 (clonal expansion) to E x V (chaos), with BLOSUM62-based TCRdist applied between CDR3 peptides within each V-J. Welch's t-statistics and random forest reduced several hundred V-J features to fewer than 15, which were used in a naive Bayes classifier (R e1071). Thyroid-blood repertoire similarity was quantified with the Morisita-Horn index. The raw public reads went through TCRdb reprocessing: fastp at Q25, MiXCR clone calling, in-frame beta chains kept. All rows with the same CDR3 protein become a single entry with the most common DNA and genes. None of the V and J calls come from the authors' own analysis; TCRdb made them. The sample table holds 550,000 to 600,000 distinct CDR3 sequences, of which more than 45% were seen once. Of the sample, about 20% falls within the top ten clones.

This chain joins TRBV10-3 to TRBJ2-7; 10 junctional bases match TRBD2. This sequence originates from an adult woman with Graves' disease, either hyperthyroidism or ophthalmopathy (not recorded which). Sequencing was performed on peripheral blood or thyroid tissue (not recorded which). The encoded CDR3 is CAISLGDSGRNWYEQYF. The base sequence is TGTGCCATCAGCCTAGGGGATAGCGGGAGGAATTGGTACGAGCAGTACTTC.